A selection of T cell receptor beta chains follows, all from one sample in a study of shared clonotypes between healthy human individuals. TCRdb's copy holds only in-frame clones and misses some; the assay was immunoSEQ multiplex PCR. The sample has some 490,000 clones; roughly 80% are singletons. Sequenced material: PBMCs. These receptors originate from a woman in her forties in good health. Some clones in this sample may be carry-over from other donors' samples. Each CDR3 is given with its conserved first and last residue. D genes are given only for firm matches. Where a row states a size, it is once, few, many or the class of an expanded clone; other rows omit it.

v_call: TRBV5-4
clone_size: NA
cdr3_length: 14
d_call: NA
j_call: TRBJ2-3
cdr3_aa: CASSLGASTDTQYF
cdr3_nt: TGTGCCAGCAGCTTGGGGGCTTCCACAGATACGCAGTATTTT

v_call: TRBV28
clone_size: NA
cdr3_length: 12
d_call: NA
j_call: TRBJ1-5
cdr3_aa: CASSPSNQPQHF
cdr3_nt: TGTGCCAGCTCACCCAGTAATCAGCCCCAGCATTTT

v_call: TRBV6-5
clone_size: NA
cdr3_length: 13
d_call: NA
j_call: TRBJ2-5
cdr3_aa: CASTEAPGETQYF
cdr3_nt: TGTGCCAGCACCGAAGCCCCCGGGGAGACCCAGTACTTC

v_call: TRBV7-9
clone_size: NA
cdr3_length: 18
d_call: TRBD2
j_call: TRBJ2-6
cdr3_aa: CASSLKGTSGTGANVLTF
cdr3_nt: TGTGCCAGCAGCTTAAAGGGGACTAGCGGGACCGGGGCCAACGTCCTGACTTTC

v_call: TRBV15
clone_size: NA
cdr3_length: 16
d_call: TRBD2
j_call: TRBJ2-2
cdr3_aa: CATSRGLAANTGELFF
cdr3_nt: TGTGCCACCAGCAGAGGTCTAGCGGCTAACACCGGGGAGCTGTTTTTT

v_call: TRBV2
clone_size: NA
cdr3_length: 15
d_call: NA
j_call: TRBJ2-2
cdr3_aa: CASSTGTLNTGELFF
cdr3_nt: TGTGCCAGCAGCACAGGGACCTTGAACACCGGGGAGCTGTTTTTT

v_call: TRBV5-5
clone_size: NA
cdr3_length: 13
d_call: NA
j_call: TRBJ1-5
cdr3_aa: CASRLDWDQPQHF
cdr3_nt: TGTGCCAGCAGATTGGACTGGGATCAGCCCCAGCATTTT

v_call: TRBV28
clone_size: NA
cdr3_length: 13
d_call: TRBD2
j_call: TRBJ2-1
cdr3_aa: CASSLASGGEQFF
cdr3_nt: TGTGCCAGCAGTTTGGCTAGCGGCGGTGAGCAGTTCTTC

v_call: TRBV15
clone_size: few
cdr3_length: 14
d_call: NA
j_call: TRBJ2-3
cdr3_aa: CATSRDQERDTQYF
cdr3_nt: TGTGCCACCAGCAGAGATCAGGAGAGGGATACGCAGTATTTT

v_call: TRBV19
clone_size: few
cdr3_length: 13
d_call: TRBD1
j_call: TRBJ1-2
cdr3_aa: CASSTPGQGIYTF
cdr3_nt: TGTGCCAGTAGTACCCCGGGACAGGGGATCTACACCTTC

v_call: TRBV30
clone_size: NA
cdr3_length: 14
d_call: TRBD1
j_call: TRBJ1-5
cdr3_aa: CAWSEGQGNQPQHF
cdr3_nt: TGTGCCTGGAGTGAAGGACAGGGCAATCAGCCCCAGCATTTT

v_call: TRBV6-1
clone_size: NA
cdr3_length: 13
d_call: NA
j_call: TRBJ2-6
cdr3_aa: CASRSSGANVLTF
cdr3_nt: TGTGCCTCCCGATCCTCTGGGGCCAACGTCCTGACTTTC

v_call: TRBV7-9
clone_size: NA
cdr3_length: 16
d_call: NA
j_call: TRBJ2-2
cdr3_aa: CASSKGGVTYTGELFF
cdr3_nt: TGTGCCAGCAGTAAAGGAGGTGTCACCTACACCGGGGAGCTGTTTTTT

v_call: TRBV11-2
clone_size: many
cdr3_length: 16
d_call: TRBD2
j_call: TRBJ2-1
cdr3_aa: CASSLVGGRVNNEQFF
cdr3_nt: TGTGCCAGCAGCTTAGTTGGCGGGAGAGTAAACAATGAGCAGTTCTTC

v_call: TRBV7-6
clone_size: NA
cdr3_length: 19
d_call: NA
j_call: TRBJ1-3
cdr3_aa: CASGLDLAPYRVSGNTIYF
cdr3_nt: TGTGCCAGCGGCTTAGACTTGGCCCCCTACAGAGTCTCTGGAAACACCATATATTTT

v_call: TRBV5-4
clone_size: NA
cdr3_length: 16
d_call: NA
j_call: TRBJ1-1
cdr3_aa: CASSQGDTHTNTEAFF
cdr3_nt: TGTGCCAGCAGCCAAGGGGACACTCACACCAACACTGAAGCTTTCTTT

v_call: TRBV4-1
clone_size: NA
cdr3_length: 17
d_call: TRBD2
j_call: TRBJ2-5
cdr3_aa: CASSQEGLAGEGETQYF
cdr3_nt: TGCGCCAGCAGCCAAGAGGGGCTAGCGGGAGAGGGGGAGACCCAGTACTTC

v_call: TRBV9
clone_size: NA
cdr3_length: 15
d_call: NA
j_call: TRBJ1-4
cdr3_aa: CASSTIDGVGEKLFF
cdr3_nt: TGTGCCAGCAGCACAATCGACGGTGTGGGGGAAAAACTGTTTTTT

v_call: TRBV5-6
clone_size: NA
cdr3_length: 13
d_call: NA
j_call: TRBJ2-7
cdr3_aa: CASSRGRAYEQYF
cdr3_nt: TGTGCCAGCAGCCGCGGCAGGGCCTACGAGCAGTACTTC

v_call: TRBV29-1
clone_size: NA
cdr3_length: 13
d_call: NA
j_call: TRBJ1-2
cdr3_aa: CSAKTLDTLGYTF
cdr3_nt: TGCAGCGCTAAGACATTGGATACATTGGGCTACACCTTC

v_call: TRBV7-9
clone_size: NA
cdr3_length: 15
d_call: TRBD1
j_call: TRBJ1-1
cdr3_aa: CASSPTGGQVTEAFF
cdr3_nt: TGTGCCAGCAGCCCGACAGGGGGCCAGGTCACTGAAGCTTTCTTT

v_call: TRBV4-3
clone_size: NA
cdr3_length: 17
d_call: NA
j_call: TRBJ2-3
cdr3_aa: CASSQGIRGQGTDTQYF
cdr3_nt: TGCGCCAGCAGCCAAGGCATCCGCGGCCAAGGCACAGATACGCAGTATTTT

v_call: TRBV18
clone_size: many
cdr3_length: 15
d_call: NA
j_call: TRBJ1-1
cdr3_aa: CASSPPSRVDTEAFF
cdr3_nt: TGTGCCAGCTCACCACCAAGTCGGGTCGACACTGAAGCTTTCTTT

v_call: TRBV2
clone_size: NA
cdr3_length: 16
d_call: NA
j_call: TRBJ2-1
cdr3_aa: CASTTGRPRTYNEQFF
cdr3_nt: TGTGCCAGCACCACCGGGAGACCCCGCACCTACAATGAGCAGTTCTTC

v_call: TRBV6-4
clone_size: NA
cdr3_length: 15
d_call: NA
j_call: TRBJ2-3
cdr3_aa: CASSGGTTSTDTQYF
cdr3_nt: TGTGCCAGCAGCGGAGGGACGACGAGCACAGATACGCAGTATTTT

v_call: TRBV18
clone_size: many
cdr3_length: 14
d_call: NA
j_call: TRBJ2-7
cdr3_aa: CASSPPGFLYEQYF
cdr3_nt: TGTGCCAGCTCACCACCGGGTTTCCTCTACGAGCAGTACTTC

v_call: TRBV5-6
clone_size: NA
cdr3_length: 17
d_call: NA
j_call: TRBJ2-5
cdr3_aa: CASSLGPGWEFQETQYF
cdr3_nt: TGTGCCAGCAGCTTGGGTCCTGGGTGGGAGTTTCAAGAGACCCAGTACTTC

v_call: TRBV9
clone_size: NA
cdr3_length: 18
d_call: TRBD1
j_call: TRBJ1-2
cdr3_aa: CASSVAQRGTGRNYGYTF
cdr3_nt: TGTGCCAGCAGCGTAGCCCAGCGAGGGACAGGACGTAACTATGGCTACACCTTC

v_call: TRBV28
clone_size: NA
cdr3_length: 14
d_call: NA
j_call: TRBJ1-5
cdr3_aa: CASRGSLSNQPQHF
cdr3_nt: TGTGCCAGCAGGGGGTCCCTTAGCAATCAGCCCCAGCATTTT

v_call: TRBV2
clone_size: NA
cdr3_length: 13
d_call: NA
j_call: TRBJ2-7
cdr3_aa: CASSAGRGYEQYF
cdr3_nt: TGTGCCAGCAGTGCGGGGCGGGGCTACGAGCAGTACTTC

v_call: TRBV7-8
clone_size: NA
cdr3_length: 14
d_call: NA
j_call: TRBJ1-1
cdr3_aa: CASTPRRMNTEAFF
cdr3_nt: TGTGCCAGCACCCCGAGGCGGATGAACACTGAAGCTTTCTTT

v_call: TRBV5-4
clone_size: NA
cdr3_length: 16
d_call: TRBD2
j_call: TRBJ2-5
cdr3_aa: CASSHGTNTAQETQYF
cdr3_nt: TGTGCCAGCAGCCATGGGACTAACACCGCCCAAGAGACCCAGTACTTC

v_call: TRBV5-4
clone_size: many
cdr3_length: 16
d_call: TRBD2
j_call: TRBJ2-5
cdr3_aa: CASSSGTSGLKETQYF
cdr3_nt: TGTGCCAGCAGCTCAGGGACTAGCGGACTAAAAGAGACCCAGTACTTC

v_call: TRBV18
clone_size: NA
cdr3_length: 15
d_call: NA
j_call: TRBJ2-2
cdr3_aa: CASSLRHPNTGELFF
cdr3_nt: TGTGCCAGCTCACTCCGGCACCCGAACACCGGGGAGCTGTTTTTT